This T cell receptor beta chain was recovered during a study of blood T cell repertoires in COVID-19. About the study: Researchers got acute and convalescent COVID-19 samples from the United States, Italy and Spain.

Living in about two dozen US areas, the participants were between roughly 18 and 90 years of age. Per the germline V gene, CDR1 is LNHDA and CDR2 is SQIVND (reference sequence). This CDR3 has 14 amino acids. Trimming removed 5 bases from V and 2 bases from J, with 12 bases in between. Source study methods: The authors estimated nucleated cell counts from reference gene primer amplification. Libraries were prepared by immunoSEQ multiplex PCR; TCRdb keeps only in-frame clonotypes and omits some of them. V, J and clone size were drawn from that table, and D and trimming were deduced from the DNA. The sample holds 200,000 to 250,000 clones, around 90% seen once.

This TCR was sampled from a man aged 25-40 years who had recovered from COVID-19. This sequence joins TRBV19 and TRBJ2-5, with D unclear. Sequencing input: PBMCs or T cells enriched from blood (not recorded which). CDR3 nucleotides: TGTGCCAGTAGTCCTGACTCGGCGCAAGAGACCCAGTACTTC. Its protein is CASSPDSAQETQYF.